The TCR beta chain described here comes from a study of early T cells in non-severe SARS-CoV-2 infection. Turning to the study itself: Bulk RNA from unsorted whole blood was sequenced; chains were unpaired.

Notes on the study in general: The VDJdb matching leaned toward anti-spike CD8 responses and overlooked private and CD4 specificities.

Concerning this clonotype itself: Its matching antigen is unknown. A much larger clone sits a single nucleotide away, making a read error possible.

Researchers attached unique molecular identifiers to individual cDNA molecules. TCRdb re-derived calls from the 5' RACE reads in MiXCR, one entry per CDR3 protein. This sample has over 100,000 distinct CDR3 sequences, with around 12% found just once. Material: whole blood. The TCR originated in an adult who was a healthcare worker with PCR-confirmed SARS-CoV-2 infection or an uninfected control (not recorded which).

CDR3 amino acids: CVSSHPWDEQFF. The CDR3 bases are TGTGTCAGCAGCCATCCATGGGATGAGCAGTTCTTC. J is TRBJ2-1 and V is TRBV7-9; D is ambiguous. Germline CDR1 reads SEHNR; CDR2 reads FQNEAQ (reference sequence). CDR3 length: 12 amino acids.